This entry is about one TCR beta chain. Antigen specificity is unknown. The entry originates in a study of cytomegalovirus exposure and HLA in healthy donors. Study-wide results and caveats: The study designated 150 or so TCR beta chains cytomegalovirus-associated. In vitro checks showed that a few CMV-associated chains really do target CMV antigens.

Between the trimmed V and J ends, which lost 1 base and 1 base, there was a span of 15 bases. The V gene's germline CDR1 is SGDLS and CDR2 YYNGEE. This CDR3 comprises 17 residues. A multiplex PCR was run with 60 Vbeta primers and 13 Jbeta primers. The method was immunoSEQ multiplex PCR; TCRdb's version includes in-frame clones alone and lacks a portion of them. Counted here are over 200,000 clones, around 89% occurring once; the ten biggest clones make up 1%. This sequence joins TRBV9 and TRBJ1-3; a weak D match, TRBD1 (5 bases). The TCR originated in a woman between 18 and 30 years old in good health and CMV-seronegative. The specimen was PBMCs. The CDR3 DNA reads TGTGCCAGCAGCGTATTTGTGGGGGGGTCTTCTGGAAACACCATATATTTT. It yields the protein CASSVFVGGSSGNTIYF.